These 14 T cell receptor beta chains came from one sample sequenced in a study of cytomegalovirus exposure and HLA in healthy donors. Vbeta (60) and Jbeta (13) primers were used in the PCR. Profiling relied on immunoSEQ multiplex PCR, and the TCRdb table lists in-frame clones only, not all of them. The data hold roughly 110,000 clones, with over 70% observed a single time. What was sequenced was PBMCs. Source of these receptors: a male donor in good health and CMV-seropositive.

The chain uses TRBV25-1 and TRBJ1-5; D gene unclear. CDR1 is MGHDK and CDR2 is SYGVNS in the germline V gene. With 5 bases removed from V and 0 bases from J, the gap between germline ends came to 2 bases. The CDR3 length is 12 residues. CDR3 in DNA: TGTGCCAGCAGTTATAGCAATCAGCCCCAGCATTTT. It specifies CASSYSNQPQHF. The variable domain in full, with the rest retrieved from reference TRBV25-1 and TRBJ1-5, is EADIYQTPRYLVIGTGKKITLECSQTMGHDKMYWYQQDPGMELHLIHYSYGVNSTEKGDLSSESTVSRIRTEHFPLTLESARPSHTSQYLCASSYSNQPQHFGDGTRLSIL.

V is TRBV7-8 and J is TRBJ1-3; the D gene is possibly TRBD1 (6 bases). With 5 bases removed from V and 1 base from J, the gap between germline ends came to 9 bases. The CDR3 covers 14 residues. Germline lookup yields CDR1 SGHVS and CDR2 FQNEAQ. CDR3 region: CASSQGWSGNTIYF. Written as DNA, the CDR3 is TGTGCCAGCAGCCAGGGGTGGTCTGGAAACACCATATATTTT.

This chain joins TRBV7-2 and TRBJ2-7; TRBD1 matches 7 bases. Germline CDR1 SGHTA, CDR2 FQGNSA. This CDR3 spans 15 amino acids. Germline trimming cut 5 bases from V and 3 bases from J; bases unmatched to any gene: 10. The DNA of the CDR3 is TGTGCCAGCAGCCCGGGACAGACGTTTCTCTACGAGCAGTACTTC. Translating it yields CASSPGQTFLYEQYF.

The chain is built from TRBV27 and TRBJ2-5, with D possibly being TRBD2 (5 bases). This CDR3 comprises 16 residues. The V gene lost 5 bases and the J gene lost 0 bases, with 16 bases spanning the gap. Germline V gene lookup returns CDR1 MNHEY and CDR2 SMNVEV (reference sequence). The CDR3 protein is CASSPLDGMYQETQYF. The CDR3 DNA sequence: TGTGCCAGCAGTCCACTCGACGGGATGTACCAAGAGACCCAGTACTTC.

There are a few counts of this clone. This chain joins TRBV9 and TRBJ2-3, with 10 positions matching TRBD2. Trimming at V came to 0 bases and at J to 3 bases, leaving 4 bases not matched to a gene. This CDR3 has 16 amino acids. The germline V gene encodes CDR1 SGDLS and CDR2 YYNGEE. The CDR3 nucleotides are TGTGCCAGCAGCGTAGTTAGGACTAGCGGAACAGATACGCAGTATTTT. It codes for CASSVVRTSGTDTQYF.

The chain has TRBV6-6 and TRBJ2-7, with TRBD1 matching over 9 bases. The CDR3 totals 15 residues. The V and J ends lost 5 bases and 4 bases, in that order; junction bases with no gene match: 9. Looked up from germline, CDR1 is MNHNY and CDR2 is SVGAGI (reference sequence). In DNA, the CDR3 is TGTGCCAGCAGTCCAAGAGGGACAGGGAAATACGAGCAGTACTTC. This gives the protein CASSPRGTGKYEQYF.

The chain couples TRBV7-8 to TRBJ1-1; D remains ambiguous. Germline V gene data show CDR1 as SGHVS and CDR2 as FQNEAQ. The CDR3 contains 13 residues. Trimming shortened V by 5 bases and J by 3 bases, and 10 bases separated the two germline ends. For the CDR3, the DNA is TGTGCCAGCAGCCTCGGTATGGACACTGAAGCTTTCTTT. Its translation: CASSLGMDTEAFF.

The chain uses TRBV19 and TRBJ2-5; D might be TRBD2 (5 bases). The CDR3 has 14 amino acids. Germline V CDR1 and CDR2: LNHDA, SQIVND (reference sequence). V was clipped by 0 bases and J by 2 bases, with 7 bases between them. Here the CDR3 reads CASSIDRRQETQYF. As DNA, the CDR3 is TGTGCCAGTAGTATAGATAGGAGGCAAGAGACCCAGTACTTC.

The chain carries TRBV5-1 and TRBJ2-3; a possible D gene is TRBD1 (6 bases). The germline V and J ends were trimmed by 0 bases and 6 bases, with 8 bases remaining between them. The CDR3 spans 13 residues. Germline loops: CDR1 SGHRS, CDR2 YFSETQ. The CDR3 reads CASSLDRVDTQYF. As DNA, the CDR3 is TGCGCCAGCAGCTTGGACAGGGTTGATACGCAGTATTTT.

The CDR3 DNA is TGTGCTAGTGGTTCGAGCCGGGACAGCTATAGCAATCAGCCCCAGCATTTT. Residues: CASGSSRDSYSNQPQHF. The V call is TRBV12-5, the J call TRBJ1-5, with 7 bases fitting TRBD1. V shed 4 bases, J shed 0 bases, and the junction held 9 bases outside the gene matches. Germline V CDR1 and CDR2: LGHNT, FRNRAP. The CDR3 is 17 residues long.

J is TRBJ1-1 and V is TRBV4-3, with D perhaps matching TRBD1 (5 bases). Germline-derived CDR1 and CDR2 are LGHNA and YSLEER. Trimming pared 1 base from V and 5 bases from J, leaving 11 bases between. The CDR3 sequence is 14 residues long. This CDR3 reads CASSQGGGGTEAFF. CDR3 sequence (DNA): TGCGCCAGCAGCCAAGGGGGGGGAGGGACTGAAGCTTTCTTT.

J is TRBJ1-6 and V is TRBV5-6, with TRBD1 matching 9 bases. Trimming removed 4 bases from V and 10 bases from J; junction bases left unmatched: 9. Germline CDR1 SGHDT, CDR2 YYEEEE. This CDR3 is built from 15 residues. The CDR3 DNA reads TGTGCCAGCAGCGAGGGACAGGGTCAGAGGTCACCCCTCCACTTT. Amino acids: CASSEGQGQRSPLHF.

V gene TRBV13 combines with J gene TRBJ2-1; D possibly corresponds to TRBD1 (5 bases). Trimming shortened V by 5 bases and J by 1 base, and 15 bases separated the two germline ends. The CDR3 has 16 residues. Germline V CDR1 and CDR2: PRHDT, FYEKMQ (reference sequence). CDR3 sequence (DNA): TGTGCCAGCAGCCTCCCAGGGCGAAAATCCTACAATGAGCAGTTCTTC. It yields the protein CASSLPGRKSYNEQFF. Using reference TRBV13 and TRBJ2-1 for the parts outside the CDR3, the full variable domain is AAGVIQSPRHLIKEKRETATLKCYPIPRHDTVYWYQQGPGQDPQFLISFYEKMQSDKGSIPDRFSAQQFSDYHSELNMSSLELGDSALYFCASSLPGRKSYNEQFFGPGTRLTVL.

This chain uses TRBV5-6 with TRBJ2-7; 9 bases fit TRBD1. The CDR3 spans 15 residues. The junction had 7 bases not matched to a gene; V was cut back by 2 bases and J by 4 bases. Germline V lookup: CDR1 SGHDT, CDR2 YYEEEE. CDR3 nucleotides: TGTGCCAGCAGCTTCCGGGACAGGGTGGTATACGAGCAGTACTTC. Translating gives CASSFRDRVVYEQYF.